A single sample is the source of the 24 T cell receptor beta chains below, sequenced in a study of siplizumab effects on memory and regulatory T cells. Sequenced by immunoSEQ multiplex PCR; TCRdb stores in-frame clones only, minus some. The sample consists of 100,000 or so clones, just over 90% of them appearing once. Sequenced material: CD4+ T cells sorted from blood. These receptors were taken from a human donor in good health.

The chain uses TRBV11-3 and TRBJ1-2; D is unclear. The CDR3 consists of 16 residues. Trimming removed 0 bases from V and 4 bases from J, with 15 bases in between. CDR1 and CDR2 from the germline V gene are SGHNT and YENEEA. The CDR3 nucleotides read TGTGCCAGCAGCTTAGAGGTTTTGGGCGGATCCTATGGCTACACCTTC. Protein product: CASSLEVLGGSYGYTF.

The V and J genes are TRBV2 and TRBJ1-3; the D is unclear. CDR3 length equals 18 residues. The germline V gene has CDR1 SNHLY and CDR2 FYNNEI. The germline V and J ends were trimmed by 5 bases and 0 bases, with 20 bases remaining between them. The CDR3 protein is CASSLLLIAADSGNTIYF. CDR3 nucleotides: TGTGCCAGCAGTCTACTTCTAATCGCTGCCGACTCTGGAAACACCATATATTTT.

This sequence joins TRBV23-1 and TRBJ1-2, with 7 positions matching TRBD1. TRBV23-1 is filed as an ORF, its function uncertain. Trimming at V came to 7 bases and at J to 3 bases, leaving 17 bases not matched to a gene. The CDR3 contains 17 residues. CDR3 amino acids: CASTHTAGGERDYGYTF. The CDR3 nucleotides read TGCGCCAGCACCCACACCGCAGGGGGGGAGCGGGACTATGGCTACACCTTC.

The chain couples TRBV7-9 to TRBJ1-6; D is perhaps TRBD1 (5 bases). Germline-derived CDR1 and CDR2 are SEHNR and FQNEAQ (reference sequence). The CDR3 length is 14 residues. Trimming cost V 6 bases and J 5 bases, with 11 bases left between them. This CDR3 is CASRRDVDNSPLHF. CDR3 in DNA: TGTGCCAGCAGACGGGACGTAGATAATTCACCCCTCCACTTT.

V gene TRBV2 combines with J gene TRBJ2-1, with 8 bases lining up with TRBD2. The length of the CDR3 is 15 residues. From germline, CDR1 is SNHLY and CDR2 FYNNEI. J was trimmed by 4 bases and V by 6 bases; bases with no gene match: 8. For the CDR3, the DNA is TGTGCCAGCAGCCCGCTAGCGGGTCAATACAATGAGCAGTTCTTC. Translating it yields CASSPLAGQYNEQFF.

The rearrangement joins TRBV6-4 to TRBJ2-6; D is unclear. The V gene lost 1 base and the J gene lost 4 bases, with 5 bases spanning the gap. This CDR3 spans 14 amino acids. Looked up from germline, CDR1 is MRHNA and CDR2 is SNTAGT. The CDR3 nucleotides are TGTGCCAGCAGTGACTGGGTGGGGGCCAACGTCCTGACTTTC. The encoded protein is CASSDWVGANVLTF.

The chain combines TRBV4-1 with TRBJ2-1; D may be TRBD2 (6 bases). The CDR3 contains 17 residues. The germline V and J ends were trimmed by 6 bases and 2 bases, with 20 bases remaining between them. Per germline, CDR1 MGHRA and CDR2 YSYEKL. CDR3 nucleotide sequence: TGCGCCAGCAGTCCCGGCCTTGCGGGACTCGCCTACAATGAGCAGTTCTTC. Translating gives CASSPGLAGLAYNEQFF.

The rearrangement uses TRBV6-5 and TRBJ1-4; no clear D. CDR3 size: 13 residues. The germline V gene has CDR1 MNHEY and CDR2 SVGAGI. Trimming took 0 bases from V and 8 from J, leaving 7 bases between them. The CDR3 DNA reads as TGTGCCAGCAGTTACTCAGGGAAAGAAAAACTGTTTTTT. It is translated as CASSYSGKEKLFF.

The chain carries TRBV4-1 and TRBJ2-7, with TRBD2 matching 9 bases. Losses at the gene ends were 0 bases for V and 4 bases for J; bases not matched to a gene: 4. This CDR3 is 15 amino acids long. Germline CDR1 reads MGHRA; CDR2 reads YSYEKL. The DNA for the CDR3 is TGCGCCAGCAGCCAAGAAGGCGGGAGGGTTTACGAGCAGTACTTC. Protein sequence: CASSQEGGRVYEQYF.

The genes are TRBV29-1 and TRBJ2-7; no reliable D call. The germline V gene encodes CDR1 SQVTM and CDR2 ANQGSEA. The CDR3 has 13 amino acids. The V end was cut by 4 bases, the J end by 2 bases, with 12 bases between. In nucleotides, the CDR3 is TGCAGCGTTGTATTGAGCGAAGCCTACGAGCAGTACTTC. Protein sequence: CSVVLSEAYEQYF.

CDR3 nucleotides: TGCGCCAGCAGCCTAGGACTAGCCAATGAGCAGTTCTTC. It is translated as CASSLGLANEQFF. This chain connects TRBV4-3 to TRBJ2-1, with 8 bases fitting TRBD2. This CDR3 comprises 13 residues. The germline CDR1 and CDR2 sequences are LGHNA and YSLEER. The ends lost 4 bases at V and 6 bases at J; junction bases unmatched: 2.

This chain uses TRBV2 with TRBJ1-1; no firm D call. Trimming removed 3 bases from V and 11 bases from J, with 19 bases in between. CDR3 length: 14 amino acids. CDR1 and CDR2 from the germline V gene are SNHLY and FYNNEI. The CDR3 nucleotides read TGTGCCAGCAGTGAGACTATGAGGGCGTCGCCCGCTTTCTTT. This gives the protein CASSETMRASPAFF.

The V and J genes are TRBV5-4 and TRBJ1-1, with D hard to call. This CDR3 region has 14 residues. Germline CDR1 is SGHNT and CDR2 is YYREEE (reference sequence). With 4 bases removed from V and 3 bases from J, the gap between germline ends came to 13 bases. CDR3 DNA sequence: TGTGCCAGCAGCAGATTGGGTTCGCACACTGAAGCTTTCTTT. Translating it yields CASSRLGSHTEAFF.

DNA of the CDR3: TGTGCCATCAGTGACATGACGGGGGGCAGTGGCAATGAGCAGTTCTTC. It translates to CAISDMTGGSGNEQFF. The chain employs TRBV10-3 and TRBJ2-1, with TRBD2 as a possible D gene (7 bases). The CDR3 loop spans 16 amino acids. CDR1 is ENHRY, CDR2 SYGVKD, per germline. V gave up 3 bases and J gave up 6 bases, with 18 bases separating them.

This chain joins TRBV6-5 and TRBJ2-1; D uncertain. Germline V gives CDR1 MNHEY, CDR2 SVGAGI. Deletions cut 6 bases from V and 9 bases from J, with 12 bases between. CDR3 length equals 12 residues. This chain's CDR3 is CASSDEMGEQFF. The CDR3 region has the DNA TGTGCCAGCAGCGACGAGATGGGTGAGCAGTTCTTC.

The sample holds one count of this clone. The J gene is TRBJ1-2, the V gene TRBV19; possible D gene TRBD1, 6 bases. V was shortened by 6 bases and J by 4 bases, with 12 bases between the two germline ends. There are 13 residues in the CDR3. Germline loops: CDR1 LNHDA, CDR2 SQIVND (reference sequence). CDR3 bases: TGTGCCAGTAGCAATACAGGGAGCTATGGCTACACCTTC. Protein product: CASSNTGSYGYTF.

The V call is TRBV27, the J call TRBJ2-7; maybe TRBD2 (6 bases). The CDR3 covers 13 residues. The V gene's germline CDR1 is MNHEY and CDR2 SMNVEV (reference sequence). Trimming removed 5 bases at V and 4 bases at J, with 12 bases between. CDR3 nucleotide sequence: TGTGCCAGCAGTGCGCCCGGGGGTTACGAGCAGTACTTC. It encodes CASSAPGGYEQYF.

The CDR3 coding sequence is TGTGCCAGCAGCCCTAGCAAGGGGCCCTACAATGAGCAGTTCTTC. Protein sequence: CASSPSKGPYNEQFF. The chain has TRBV7-2 and TRBJ2-1; either TRBD1 or TRBD2 may supply D (5 bases each). Germline V lookup: CDR1 SGHTA, CDR2 FQGNSA. This CDR3 has 15 residues. V lost 5 bases to trimming and J lost 2 bases, with 13 bases between them. Complete variable domain (other parts from reference TRBV7-2 and TRBJ2-1): GAGVSQSPSNKVTEKGKDVELRCDPISGHTALYWYRQSLGQGLEFLIYFQGNSAPDKSGLPSDRFSAERTGGSVSTLTIQRTQQEDSAVYLCASSPSKGPYNEQFFGPGTRLTVL.

The chain recombines TRBV9 with TRBJ2-6; D gene ambiguous. The CDR3 contains 14 residues. Trimming pared 7 bases from V and 4 bases from J, leaving 12 bases between. Germline lookup yields CDR1 SGDLS and CDR2 YYNGEE. CDR3 protein: CASEFTEGANVLTF. CDR3 sequence (DNA): TGTGCCAGCGAGTTTACGGAAGGGGCCAACGTCCTGACTTTC.

This chain uses TRBV2 with TRBJ1-5; 9 bases are a match to TRBD1. Germline lookup yields CDR1 SNHLY and CDR2 FYNNEI. CDR3 length equals 14 residues. Trimming cost V 6 bases and J 4 bases; bases outside gene matches: 4. The CDR3 is CASSGTGKNQPQHF. The CDR3 bases are TGTGCCAGCAGCGGGACAGGGAAAAATCAGCCCCAGCATTTT.

The chain employs TRBV9 and TRBJ1-3, with D uncertain. CDR1 is SGDLS and CDR2 is YYNGEE in the germline V gene. The CDR3 contains 14 residues. V shed 3 bases and J shed 0 bases, with 7 bases lying between them. The CDR3 DNA reads as TGTGCCAGCAGCGCCGGTGTCTCTGGAAACACCATATATTTT. It codes for CASSAGVSGNTIYF.

J is TRBJ2-7 and V is TRBV5-6, with 11 bases identical to TRBD1. This CDR3 region has 14 residues. The germline V gene encodes CDR1 SGHDT and CDR2 YYEEEE. The ends lost 4 bases at V and 4 bases at J; junction bases unmatched: 4. The CDR3 sequence is CASSEGQGVYEQYF. The CDR3 DNA is TGTGCCAGCAGCGAGGGACAGGGGGTTTACGAGCAGTACTTC. Full variable domain (rest looked up from reference TRBV5-6 and TRBJ2-7): DAGVTQSPTHLIKTRGQQVTLRCSPKSGHDTVSWYQQALGQGPQFIFQYYEEEERQRGNFPDRFSGHQFPNYSSELNVNALLLGDSALYLCASSEGQGVYEQYFGPGTRLTVT.

This clone was found once. The chain combines TRBV15 with TRBJ1-1; no clear D gene. The CDR3 has 17 residues. Trimming took off 0 bases at V and 0 bases at J, with 14 bases between the two ends. Germline CDR1 LNHNV, CDR2 YYDKDF (reference sequence). CDR3 nucleotide sequence: TGTGCCACCAGCAGAGATCTCAGAACGACTATGAACACTGAAGCTTTCTTT. Protein sequence: CATSRDLRTTMNTEAFF.

The chain is built from TRBV10-3 and TRBJ2-1, with D perhaps matching TRBD1 (5 bases). V was shortened by 2 bases and J by 2 bases, with 10 bases between the two germline ends. CDR1 and CDR2 from the germline V gene are ENHRY and SYGVKD. There are 15 residues in the CDR3. The CDR3 is CAISEVAGPYNEQFF. The CDR3 DNA reads as TGTGCCATCAGTGAGGTGGCAGGGCCCTACAATGAGCAGTTCTTC.